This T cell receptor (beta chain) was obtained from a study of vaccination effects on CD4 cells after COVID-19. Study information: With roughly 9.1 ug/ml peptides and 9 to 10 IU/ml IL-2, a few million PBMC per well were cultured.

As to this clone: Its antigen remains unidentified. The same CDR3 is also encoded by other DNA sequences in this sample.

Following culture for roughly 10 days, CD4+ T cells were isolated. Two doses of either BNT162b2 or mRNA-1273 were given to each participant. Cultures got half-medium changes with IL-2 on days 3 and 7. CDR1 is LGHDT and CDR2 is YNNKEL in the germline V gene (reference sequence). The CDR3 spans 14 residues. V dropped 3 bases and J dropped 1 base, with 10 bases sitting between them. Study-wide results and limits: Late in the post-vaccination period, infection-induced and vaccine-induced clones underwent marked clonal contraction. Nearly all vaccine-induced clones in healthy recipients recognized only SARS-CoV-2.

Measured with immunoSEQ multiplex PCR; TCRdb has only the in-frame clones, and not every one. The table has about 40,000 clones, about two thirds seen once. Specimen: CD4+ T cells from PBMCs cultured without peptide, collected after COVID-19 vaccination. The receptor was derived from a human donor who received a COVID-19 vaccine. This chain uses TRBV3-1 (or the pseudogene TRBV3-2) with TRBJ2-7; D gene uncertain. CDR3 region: CASSQEGSSYEQYF. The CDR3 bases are TGTGCCAGCAGCCAGGAAGGGTCTTCCTACGAGCAGTACTTC.